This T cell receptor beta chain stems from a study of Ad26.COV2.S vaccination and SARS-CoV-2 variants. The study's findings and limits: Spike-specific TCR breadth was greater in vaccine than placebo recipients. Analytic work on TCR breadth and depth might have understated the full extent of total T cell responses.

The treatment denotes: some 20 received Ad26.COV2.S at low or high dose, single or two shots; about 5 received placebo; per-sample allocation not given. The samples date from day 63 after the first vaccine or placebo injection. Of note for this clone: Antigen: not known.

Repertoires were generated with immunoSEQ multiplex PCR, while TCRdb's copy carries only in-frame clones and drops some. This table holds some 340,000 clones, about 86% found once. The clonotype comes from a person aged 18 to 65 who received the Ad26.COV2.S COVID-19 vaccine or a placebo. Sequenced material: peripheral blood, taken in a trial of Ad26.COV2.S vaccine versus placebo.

The CDR3 DNA follows: TGCGCCAGCAGCCAAGATTCCTGGAATCAGCCCCAGCATTTT. Its translation is CASSQDSWNQPQHF. The J gene is TRBJ1-5, the V gene TRBV4-1; no definite D call. Germline CDR1 MGHRA, CDR2 YSYEKL. The V gene lost 0 bases and the J gene lost 4 bases, with 7 bases spanning the gap. This CDR3 contains 14 residues.